The 10 T cell receptor beta chains in this list originate from one sample, sequenced in a study of human thymus T cells. Some clones are missing from TCRdb's copy, which holds only in-frame ones; the method was immunoSEQ multiplex PCR. The table has around 130,000 clones, about 95% seen once. In corrective heart surgery, resections were taken, and these provided the thymus tissue. The source material was thymus tissue. The receptors stem from a boy in the first two years of life with a congenital heart defect but otherwise immunologically healthy.

The chain carries TRBV5-1 and TRBJ1-1; weak D call: TRBD1 (5 bases). Trimming took off 4 bases at V and 6 bases at J, with 25 bases between the two ends. The germline gives CDR1 SGHRS, CDR2 YFSETQ. The CDR3 sequence is 17 residues long. For the CDR3, the DNA is TGCGCCAGCAGCCTGCACGGTTGTATGGCAGGGTGCCCTGAAGCTTTCTTT. Amino acids: CASSLHGCMAGCPEAFF.

The chain recombines TRBV5-8 with TRBJ2-7; no definite D call. CDR3 length: 10 amino acids. Germline V CDR1 and CDR2: SGHTS, YDEGEE. CDR3 loop: CASSSDGSLV. For the CDR3, the DNA is TGTGCCAGCAGCTCGGATGGCAGTCTAGTC.

The chain employs TRBV5-1 and TRBJ1-4, with D possibly being TRBD1 (5 bases). The length of the CDR3 is 12 residues. The V end lost 7 bases, the J end lost 8 bases, and 12 bases lay between the germline ends. Germline CDR1 reads SGHRS; CDR2 reads YFSETQ. The CDR3: CASRTGDEKLFF. The CDR3 DNA follows: TGCGCCAGCCGCACCGGGGACGAAAAACTGTTTTTT.

The genes are TRBV28 and TRBJ2-1, with 8 nucleotides matching TRBD2. In germline, CDR1 is MDHEN, CDR2 SYDVKM. The trim removed 3 bases at V and 5 bases at J, leaving 9 bases unmatched. This CDR3 contains 16 residues. In DNA, the CDR3 is TGTGCCAGCAGTTTCAATTTCCAGCGGGGGAACAATGAGCAGTTCTTC. It translates to CASSFNFQRGNNEQFF.

This chain links TRBV28 with TRBJ1-2, with a tentative D call TRBD1 (6 bases). The CDR3 length is 12 residues. Between the trimmed V and J ends, which lost 3 bases and 7 bases, there was a span of 9 bases. Per germline, CDR1 MDHEN and CDR2 SYDVKM. The CDR3 spells CASSFWGLGYTF. The CDR3, as DNA: TGTGCCAGCAGTTTTTGGGGGCTTGGCTACACCTTC.

The chain's CDR3 is CASSHLSGTTPPDTQYF. Here the CDR3 DNA reads TGCGCCAGCAGCCACCTCTCCGGGACTACTCCCCCAGATACGCAGTATTTT. This chain joins TRBV4-3 and TRBJ2-3; 7 nucleotides align to TRBD2. CDR1 is LGHNA and CDR2 is YSLEER in the germline V gene. The CDR3 has 17 amino acids. V lost 3 bases to trimming and J lost 4 bases; unmatched junction nucleotides: 13.

The chain has TRBV25-1 and TRBJ2-1; D might be TRBD2 (5 bases). This CDR3 has 15 residues. Germline V gene lookup returns CDR1 MGHDK and CDR2 SYGVNS. Between the trimmed V and J ends, which lost 1 base and 7 bases, there was a span of 14 bases. The CDR3 coding sequence is TGTGCCAGCAGTGAATTTGTTGGACTCGGAAATGAGCAGTTCTTC. Protein: CASSEFVGLGNEQFF.

The chain couples TRBV2 to TRBJ2-7; D ambiguous. Per the germline V gene, CDR1 is SNHLY and CDR2 is FYNNEI. Trimming shortened V by 4 bases and J by 0 bases, and 19 bases separated the two germline ends. This CDR3 contains 17 residues. CDR3 residues: CASSAQPGPLYSYEQYF. CDR3 bases: TGTGCCAGCAGTGCCCAGCCCGGGCCGTTGTACTCCTACGAGCAGTACTTC. The whole variable domain, filled in from reference TRBV2 and TRBJ2-7, reads EPEVTQTPSHQVTQMGQEVILRCVPISNHLYFYWYRQILGQKVEFLVSFYNNEISEKSEIFDDQFSVERPDGSNFTLKIRSTKLEDSAMYFCASSAQPGPLYSYEQYFGPGTRLTVT.

The chain links TRBV28 to TRBJ2-3; D assignment may be TRBD1 or TRBD2 (5 bases each). Deletions cut 11 bases from V and 0 bases from J, with 15 bases between. CDR1 MDHEN and CDR2 SYDVKM come from the germline V gene. The CDR3 is made up of 14 amino acids. The CDR3 nucleotides are TGTGCCTCCTTTCCGAGGGGTAGCACAGATACGCAGTATTTT. It yields the protein CASFPRGSTDTQYF.

V usage is TRBV5-4 and J usage is TRBJ2-3, with 12 bases lining up with TRBD2. The V and J ends lost 2 bases and 4 bases, in that order; junction bases with no gene match: 11. This CDR3 has 18 residues. Germline CDR1 reads SGHNT; CDR2 reads YYREEE (reference sequence). The CDR3 sequence is CASSFLRPSGGAADTQYF. Written as DNA, the CDR3 is TGTGCCAGCAGCTTCCTAAGGCCTAGCGGGGGGGCCGCAGATACGCAGTATTTT.